These T cell receptor beta chains were read from a single sample in a study of cytomegalovirus exposure and HLA in healthy donors. Here immunoSEQ multiplex PCR was the method, and the copy in TCRdb shows in-frame clones only, minus some. The sample gives approximately 110,000 clones, more than 60% of which show up once; around 4.2% is in the top ten. The sample taken for sequencing was PBMCs. Receptor source: a woman aged 35 to 49 in good health and CMV-seronegative. CDR3s leave out the opening cysteine and the closing phenylalanine or tryptophan. Fields, in order: V gene, J gene, CDR3 protein.

v_call: TRBV7-3; j_call: TRBJ2-6; cdr3_aa: ASRRGGAGANVLT
v_call: TRBV9; j_call: TRBJ2-1; cdr3_aa: ASSVDPLVGNEQF
v_call: TRBV5-4; j_call: TRBJ2-2; cdr3_aa: ASSSGGAITGELF
v_call: TRBV7-2; j_call: TRBJ2-7; cdr3_aa: ASSAQGLAGDEQY
v_call: TRBV7-8; j_call: TRBJ2-5; cdr3_aa: ASSHLPRDREGTQY
v_call: TRBV7-3; j_call: TRBJ2-3; cdr3_aa: ASSLRGLAGGTDTQY
v_call: TRBV6-5; j_call: TRBJ1-2; cdr3_aa: ASSYSAGLRGYT
v_call: TRBV18; j_call: TRBJ2-5; cdr3_aa: ASSPRPEETQY
v_call: TRBV20-1; j_call: TRBJ2-1; cdr3_aa: SAGDIREQF
v_call: TRBV9; j_call: TRBJ2-3; cdr3_aa: ASSADREDTQY
v_call: TRBV19; j_call: TRBJ2-4; cdr3_aa: ASSIVALAKNIQY
v_call: TRBV4-2; j_call: TRBJ2-5; cdr3_aa: ASSRLGSTETQY
v_call: TRBV2; j_call: TRBJ2-5; cdr3_aa: ASSAASGTQETQY
v_call: TRBV12-5; j_call: TRBJ2-1; cdr3_aa: ASGLLGSYYNEQF
v_call: TRBV19; j_call: TRBJ1-1; cdr3_aa: ASSIPGQGREAF
v_call: TRBV6-5; j_call: TRBJ2-7; cdr3_aa: ASSYSRASGAYEQY
v_call: TRBV6-1; j_call: TRBJ1-4; cdr3_aa: ASSGQGMGEKLF
v_call: TRBV18; j_call: TRBJ2-2; cdr3_aa: ASSPRSGGTLDTGELF
v_call: TRBV5-4; j_call: TRBJ2-3; cdr3_aa: ASRAGTSGREGTDTQY
v_call: TRBV5-1; j_call: NA; cdr3_aa: ASAPGTSGPSYEQY
v_call: TRBV6-1; j_call: TRBJ1-5; cdr3_aa: ASSGPTGVRGQPQH
v_call: TRBV19; j_call: TRBJ2-1; cdr3_aa: ASSIPITSVYNEQF
v_call: TRBV5-1; j_call: TRBJ1-2; cdr3_aa: ASSLGQGAHGYT
v_call: TRBV7-9; j_call: TRBJ2-7; cdr3_aa: ASSSGQGEEYEQY
v_call: TRBV19; j_call: TRBJ1-1; cdr3_aa: ASSYLGLNTEAF
v_call: TRBV9; j_call: TRBJ2-5; cdr3_aa: ASSPDPGVRETQY
v_call: TRBV7-3; j_call: TRBJ2-2; cdr3_aa: ASAGGESGELF
v_call: TRBV5-1; j_call: TRBJ2-3; cdr3_aa: ASSAVAGGPDTQY
v_call: TRBV28; j_call: TRBJ1-2; cdr3_aa: ASRDRNYGYT
v_call: TRBV5-1; j_call: TRBJ1-6; cdr3_aa: ASRGTNSPLH
v_call: TRBV5-6; j_call: TRBJ2-6; cdr3_aa: ASSQGAWGANVLT
v_call: TRBV9; j_call: TRBJ2-5; cdr3_aa: ASSVAGTGETQY
v_call: TRBV4-3; j_call: TRBJ2-5; cdr3_aa: ASSRSLAGEETQY
v_call: TRBV6-5; j_call: TRBJ1-6; cdr3_aa: ASSYSQGTGSPLH
v_call: TRBV7-9; j_call: TRBJ1-2; cdr3_aa: ASSPNRVLGYT
v_call: TRBV18; j_call: TRBJ2-3; cdr3_aa: ASSPSDLTLVGTQY
v_call: TRBV6-1; j_call: TRBJ2-5; cdr3_aa: ASGGTGGGETQY
v_call: TRBV6-5; j_call: TRBJ2-1; cdr3_aa: ASRRDFRYNEQF
v_call: TRBV7-9; j_call: TRBJ1-2; cdr3_aa: ASAPGQFYGYT
v_call: TRBV7-6; j_call: TRBJ2-2; cdr3_aa: ASSLGGVRELF
v_call: TRBV28; j_call: TRBJ2-4; cdr3_aa: ASSLLTSGGSENIQY
v_call: TRBV5-6; j_call: TRBJ2-3; cdr3_aa: ASSSGLAGTDTQY